The source of this T cell receptor (beta chain) is a study of T cell repertoires in cytomegalovirus infection. For the study at large: Newly reported HLA-C-restricted and thoroughly characterized HLA-B-restricted CMV epitopes were employed. Through public TCR beta signatures, both CMV infection and matching HLA type were indicated. Study-wide findings and caveats: The ex vivo response was dominated by HLA-C-restricted CMV-specific TCR beta clonotypes. Carriers of CMV plus the relevant HLA were identified by cumulative public TCR beta family frequency.

The CDR3 sequence is 18 residues long. Germline V gives CDR1 LNHNV, CDR2 YYDKDF (reference sequence). V dropped 0 bases and J dropped 0 bases, with 15 bases sitting between them. This clonotype has a handful of counts. Antigen specificity is unknown. TCRdb reanalysed the reads using MiXCR and keeps one entry per CDR3 protein. Here the sample spans 45,000 to 55,000 distinct CDR3 sequences, 20% to 25% being singletons. V and J are TRBV15 and TRBJ2-1, with D possibly matching TRBD2 (6 bases). The input for sequencing was CD8+ T cells from cultured PBMCs, taken from culture after CMV antigen stimulation. The TCR was taken from a human donor in good health (CMV status not recorded). Some clones in this sample may be carry-over from other donors' samples. The CDR3 here is CATSRDLIGGSSYNEQFF. CDR3 DNA: TGTGCCACCAGCAGAGATCTCATTGGGGGGAGCTCCTACAATGAGCAGTTCTTC.